Presented here are 26 T cell receptor beta chains from one specimen sequenced in a study of Ad26.COV2.S vaccination and SARS-CoV-2 variants. Measured with immunoSEQ multiplex PCR; TCRdb has only the in-frame clones, and not every one. The repertoire holds 200,000 to 300,000 clones, with around 89% as singletons. Treatment denoted: around 19 received Ad26.COV2.S at low or high dose, single or two shots; about five received placebo; per-sample allocation not given. Collection of the samples took place on day 63 after the first injection of vaccine or placebo. The material sequenced was peripheral blood, taken in a trial of Ad26.COV2.S vaccine versus placebo. Receptors were obtained from a person between 18 and 60 years old who received the Ad26.COV2.S COVID-19 vaccine or a placebo.

This chain links TRBV5-4 with TRBJ1-4; D perhaps matches TRBD1 (5 bases). The CDR3 has 15 amino acids. The germline V gene has CDR1 SGHNT and CDR2 YYREEE (reference sequence). Trimming pared 0 bases from V and 8 bases from J, leaving 14 bases between. CDR3 amino acids: CASSLGGHSSEKLFF. CDR3 nucleotide sequence: TGTGCCAGCAGCTTGGGTGGACACTCAAGCGAAAAACTGTTTTTT.

V and J are TRBV11-2 and TRBJ2-5; 10 positions agree with TRBD2. V lost 1 base, J lost 11 bases, and 7 bases stayed unmatched. The CDR3 loop spans 14 amino acids. Germline values: CDR1 SGHAT, CDR2 FQNNGV. The CDR3 DNA reads as TGTGCCAGCAGCTTAGCTGCTAGCGGGGGCCCGCAGTACTTC. Its protein is CASSLAASGGPQYF. Full variable domain (outside the CDR3, taken from reference TRBV11-2 and TRBJ2-5): EAGVAQSPRYKIIEKRQSVAFWCNPISGHATLYWYQQILGQGPKLLIQFQNNGVVDDSQLPKDRFSAERLKGVDSTLKIQPAKLEDSAVYLCASSLAASGGPQYFGPGTRLLVL.

The table lists this clone with a few counts. The V and J genes are TRBV5-5 and TRBJ1-3; D unclear. The ends were cut back, 2 bases at V and 0 bases at J, with 9 bases in the middle. The CDR3 spans 15 residues. The germline V gene encodes CDR1 SGHKS and CDR2 YYEKEE (reference sequence). The CDR3 reads CASSFGGLSGNTIYF. As DNA, the CDR3 is TGTGCCAGCAGCTTTGGCGGTCTCTCTGGAAACACCATATATTTT.

As DNA, the CDR3 is TGTGCCATCGGGACAGGGGCCATGAACACTGAAGCTTTCTTT. This translates into CAIGTGAMNTEAFF. This sequence joins TRBV10-3 and TRBJ1-1; 10 bases fit TRBD1. The V gene end was trimmed by 8 bases and the J gene end by 0 bases; junction bases not matched to a gene: 3. In germline, CDR1 is ENHRY, CDR2 SYGVKD. CDR3 length equals 14 residues.

In its sample, this clone was seen once. V and J are TRBV3-1 (or the pseudogene TRBV3-2) and TRBJ1-2; no clear D. The length of the CDR3 is 15 residues. Looked up from germline, CDR1 is LGHDT and CDR2 is YNNKEL (reference sequence). V lost 3 bases to trimming and J lost 1 base, with 12 bases between them. CDR3 sequence reads: CASSHPQRNNYGYTF. The DNA for the CDR3 is TGTGCCAGCAGCCACCCCCAGAGAAATAACTATGGCTACACCTTC.

The chain joins TRBV5-1 to TRBJ1-1, with 11 bases fitting TRBD1. This CDR3 contains 14 residues. CDR1 is SGHRS and CDR2 is YFSETQ in the germline V gene. Trimming removed 0 bases from V and 9 bases from J; junction bases left unmatched: 4. As DNA, the CDR3 is TGCGCCAGCAGCTTGGAGGGGACAGGGGGGCAAGCTTTCTTT. It yields the protein CASSLEGTGGQAFF. The full variable domain, its missing parts supplied by reference TRBV5-1 and TRBJ1-1, is KAGVTQTPRYLIKTRGQQVTLSCSPISGHRSVSWYQQTPGQGLQFLFEYFSETQRNKGNFPGRFSGRQFSNSRSEMNVSTLELGDSALYLCASSLEGTGGQAFFGQGTRLTVV.

The chain uses TRBV2 and TRBJ2-5; TRBD2 aligns across 14 bases. Germline V lookup: CDR1 SNHLY, CDR2 FYNNEI. This CDR3 contains 19 residues. The J segment lost 5 bases and the V segment lost 5 bases, leaving 16 bases of the junction unmatched. The CDR3 nucleotides read TGTGCCAGCAGTAGCCGGGACTTGGGACTAGCGGGAGCGACGGAGACCCAGTACTTC. It encodes CASSSRDLGLAGATETQYF.

The chain links TRBV6-2 or TRBV6-3 to TRBJ2-4; D gene unclear. The CDR3 sequence is 15 residues long. V gave up 2 bases and J gave up 9 bases, with 17 bases separating them. The germline V gene has CDR1 MNHEY and CDR2 SVGEGT. The CDR3 DNA is TGTGCCAGCAGTTACATTCGTCCGGGTACGGGCATTCAGTACTTC. It codes for CASSYIRPGTGIQYF.

This clone appeared once. The chain uses TRBV11-3 and TRBJ2-1; tentative D call: TRBD2 (6 bases). Germline V lookup: CDR1 SGHNT, CDR2 YENEEA. The CDR3 has 15 amino acids. V dropped 0 bases and J dropped 3 bases, with 9 bases sitting between them. CDR3 region: CASSLDFGGYNEQFF. The CDR3 DNA follows: TGTGCCAGCAGCTTAGATTTCGGGGGCTACAATGAGCAGTTCTTC. Supplemented by reference TRBV11-3 and TRBJ2-1, the full variable domain reads EAGVVQSPRYKIIEKKQPVAFWCNPISGHNTLYWYLQNLGQGPELLIRYENEEAVDDSQLPKDRFSAERLKGVDSTLKIQPAELGDSAVYLCASSLDFGGYNEQFFGPGTRLTVL.

The genes are TRBV6-2 or TRBV6-3 and TRBJ1-5; D uncertain. The ends were cut back, 6 bases at V and 6 bases at J, with 18 bases in the middle. The CDR3 loop spans 15 amino acids. CDR1 is MNHEY and CDR2 is SVGEGT in the germline V gene. This CDR3 is CASSKTRVSFQPQHF. The CDR3 DNA reads as TGTGCCAGCAGCAAGACAAGGGTATCGTTTCAGCCCCAGCATTTT.

The chain carries TRBV11-3 and TRBJ2-6; the match to TRBD2 covers 10 bases. CDR1 is SGHNT, CDR2 YENEEA, per germline. With V trimmed by 0 bases and J by 0 bases, 8 bases remained unmatched. The CDR3 runs 20 residues. For the CDR3, the DNA is TGTGCCAGCAGCTTAGATCGGTGGGTAGCGGGAGGCTCTGGGGCCAACGTCCTGACTTTC. Protein sequence: CASSLDRWVAGGSGANVLTF.

The chain carries TRBV7-9 and TRBJ2-3; no clear D. The V and J ends lost 8 bases and 2 bases respectively, with 5 bases between them. The V gene's germline CDR1 is SEHNR and CDR2 FQNEAQ (reference sequence). CDR3 length: 11 amino acids. The CDR3 region is CASVYTDTQYF. CDR3 nucleotides: TGTGCCAGCGTTTACACAGATACGCAGTATTTT.

V and J are TRBV7-2 and TRBJ2-7; tentative D call: TRBD1 (6 bases). The CDR3 contains 14 residues. V lost 5 bases, J lost 2 bases, and 13 bases lay in between. Germline V gene lookup returns CDR1 SGHTA and CDR2 FQGNSA. The CDR3 coding sequence is TGTGCCAGCAGCAAACAGGGTTGGGCCTACGAGCAGTACTTC. It translates to CASSKQGWAYEQYF.

The J gene is TRBJ1-1, the V gene TRBV5-4, with D possibly matching TRBD1 (5 bases). Germline V lookup: CDR1 SGHNT, CDR2 YYREEE (reference sequence). Trimming took 0 bases from V and 4 from J, leaving 10 bases between them. The CDR3 covers 14 residues. The CDR3 loop reads CASSLGGRSTEAFF. CDR3 bases: TGTGCCAGCAGCTTGGGGGGGAGGAGCACTGAAGCTTTCTTT.

This clone was picked up one time. The rearrangement uses TRBV6-6 and TRBJ1-4; D gene unclear. The CDR3 is 16 amino acids. CDR1 MNHNY and CDR2 SVGAGI come from the germline V gene (reference sequence). Deletions cut 6 bases from V and 0 bases from J, with 14 bases between. The DNA of the CDR3 is TGTGCCAGCAGCAGCAGTTTAGATGCAACTAATGAAAAACTGTTTTTT. Translating gives CASSSSLDATNEKLFF.

This clone was detected only a few times. The chain has TRBV2 and TRBJ1-5; D call uncertain. Trimming stripped 3 bases from V and 5 bases from J, with 11 bases between. The CDR3 runs to 14 residues. Looked up from germline, CDR1 is SNHLY and CDR2 is FYNNEI. CDR3 region: CASSESQWHQPQHF. The CDR3 DNA sequence: TGTGCCAGCAGTGAGTCGCAGTGGCATCAGCCCCAGCATTTT.

The chain uses TRBV7-2 and TRBJ1-2; no firm D call. Germline assignment: CDR1 SGHTA and CDR2 FQGNSA. The length of the CDR3 is 12 residues. Trimming cost V 2 bases and J 2 bases, with 3 bases left between them. CDR3 sequence: CASSLNNYGYTF. CDR3 DNA: TGTGCCAGCAGCTTAAACAACTATGGCTACACCTTC.

The chain has TRBV24-1 and TRBJ1-1; no clear D gene. This CDR3 is 12 amino acids long. Germline assignment: CDR1 KGHDR and CDR2 SFDVKD. V was trimmed by 6 bases and J by 7 bases, leaving 11 bases between them. The CDR3 nucleotides are TGTGCCACCAGTAATGGGTATTTTGAAGCTTTCTTT. Translated: CATSNGYFEAFF.

The chain employs TRBV28 and TRBJ2-2; possibly TRBD1 or TRBD2 for D (6 bases each). V lost 6 bases and J 4 bases, leaving 9 bases between the germline ends. There are 13 residues in the CDR3. The germline CDR1 and CDR2 sequences are MDHEN and SYDVKM. The CDR3 loop is CASRGGITGELFF. The CDR3 DNA is TGTGCCAGCAGGGGGGGCATCACCGGGGAGCTGTTTTTT.

The rearrangement uses TRBV21-1 and TRBJ2-3; TRBD2, the D gene given by the table, was not confirmed from the DNA. TRBV21-1 is deemed a pseudogene. The CDR3 extends over 21 amino acids. CDR3 sequence: CASSKGVGTSGKKLRPDTQYF. The CDR3 nucleotides read TGTGCCAGCAGCAAAGGGGTCGGGACTAGCGGAAAGAAGCTACGCCCAGATACGCAGTATTTT.

CDR3 region: CASSLGSVGGLWETQYF. CDR3 coding DNA: TGTGCCAGCAGCTTAGGTTCAGTGGGCGGGCTTTGGGAGACCCAGTACTTC. The chain employs TRBV7-6 and TRBJ2-5; maybe TRBD2 (5 bases). V shed 1 base and J shed 5 bases, with 20 bases lying between them. The CDR3 totals 17 residues. Germline assignment: CDR1 SGHVS and CDR2 FNYEAQ.

The rearrangement links TRBV6-5 to TRBJ2-5; D unclear. The CDR3 length is 14 residues. Per germline, CDR1 MNHEY and CDR2 SVGAGI. The V end was cut by 0 bases, the J end by 2 bases, with 7 bases between. CDR3 residues: CASSYSKNQETQYF. The CDR3 DNA sequence: TGTGCCAGCAGTTACTCGAAGAATCAAGAGACCCAGTACTTC.

This clone was observed a few times. This sequence joins TRBV6-2 or TRBV6-3 and TRBJ2-7, with D possibly TRBD1 on 6 matching bases. This CDR3 has 14 residues. Trimming stripped 2 bases from V and 3 bases from J, with 11 bases between. Germline V gene sequence: CDR1 MNHEY, CDR2 SVGEGT. In DNA, the CDR3 is TGTGCCAGCAGTTACGATAGGGGGATCTACGAGCAGTACTTC. Protein: CASSYDRGIYEQYF.

The rearrangement uses TRBV19 and TRBJ2-7, with no clear D. V lost 5 bases and J 3 bases, leaving 17 bases between the germline ends. Per germline, CDR1 LNHDA and CDR2 SQIVND (reference sequence). The CDR3 has 15 amino acids. CDR3 loop: CASSPAELLLYEQYF. The CDR3 DNA follows: TGTGCCAGTAGTCCAGCAGAACTTCTCCTCTACGAGCAGTACTTC.

The V and J genes are TRBV9 and TRBJ2-2; 8 bases map to TRBD1. The CDR3 has 15 amino acids. Germline V gene sequence: CDR1 SGDLS, CDR2 YYNGEE. The J segment lost 4 bases and the V segment lost 2 bases, leaving 4 bases of the junction unmatched. The CDR3: CASSVQGAVTGELFF. CDR3 nucleotides: TGTGCCAGCAGCGTGCAGGGGGCGGTCACCGGGGAGCTGTTTTTT.

V gene TRBV4-3 combines with J gene TRBJ2-7, with 9 bases fitting TRBD1. With V trimmed by 1 base and J by 1 base, 5 bases remained unmatched. The germline V gene has CDR1 LGHNA and CDR2 YSLEER. The CDR3 sequence is 16 residues long. CDR3 sequence: CASSQVYGQGSYEQYF. In DNA, the CDR3 is TGCGCCAGCAGCCAAGTATATGGACAGGGGTCCTACGAGCAGTACTTC.